This TCR beta chain was identified during a study of Graves' ophthalmopathy and Graves' hyperthyroidism. CDR1 and CDR2 (germline): SGHRS, YFSETQ. After removal of 4 bases from V and 2 bases from J, the junction contained 7 bases not matched to a gene. This CDR3 comprises 15 residues. Using RNA transcripts, the TCR beta CDR3 regions were amplified. RT-PCR with HTBI primers came first, then second-round multiplex PCR. TCRdb passed the multiplex PCR reads through MiXCR, listing each CDR3 protein once. The sample has some 520,000 distinct CDR3 sequences; 14% are singletons. This TCR came from a woman aged 25 to 39 with Graves' ophthalmopathy. Sequencing input: blood. This rearrangement joins TRBV5-1 to TRBJ2-7; the match to TRBD1 covers 9 bases. CDR3 sequence reads: CASSVYRGQTYEQYF. The CDR3 nucleotides read TGCGCCAGCAGCGTTTACAGGGGGCAAACCTACGAGCAGTACTTC.